The clone carrying this TCR beta chain appeared a single time. Its antigen is not known. TCRdb keeps only in-frame clones here, not all; method: immunoSEQ multiplex PCR. This table holds tens of thousands of clones, around 82% found once. The data derive from a study of OX40 agonist ivuxolimab in advanced cancers. Study results and caveats: Certain nonresponding patients likewise had low normalized T-cell clonal expansion.

Germline V lookup: CDR1 SGDLS, CDR2 YYNGEE. The length of the CDR3 is 20 residues. Losses at the gene ends were 0 bases for V and 6 bases for J; bases not matched to a gene: 16. The starting material was CD4+ or CD8+ T cells sorted from blood, obtained in a trial of the OX40 agonist ivuxolimab. This clonotype was sampled from an adult with an advanced solid tumor such as melanoma, head and neck, liver or kidney cancer. The J gene is TRBJ2-2, the V gene TRBV9, with 11 bases aligning to TRBD2. The CDR3 nucleotides read TGTGCCAGCAGCGTAGCCTCTTCGACTAGCGGGAACGTTTGGGCCGGGGAGCTGTTTTTT. Protein sequence: CASSVASSTSGNVWAGELFF.